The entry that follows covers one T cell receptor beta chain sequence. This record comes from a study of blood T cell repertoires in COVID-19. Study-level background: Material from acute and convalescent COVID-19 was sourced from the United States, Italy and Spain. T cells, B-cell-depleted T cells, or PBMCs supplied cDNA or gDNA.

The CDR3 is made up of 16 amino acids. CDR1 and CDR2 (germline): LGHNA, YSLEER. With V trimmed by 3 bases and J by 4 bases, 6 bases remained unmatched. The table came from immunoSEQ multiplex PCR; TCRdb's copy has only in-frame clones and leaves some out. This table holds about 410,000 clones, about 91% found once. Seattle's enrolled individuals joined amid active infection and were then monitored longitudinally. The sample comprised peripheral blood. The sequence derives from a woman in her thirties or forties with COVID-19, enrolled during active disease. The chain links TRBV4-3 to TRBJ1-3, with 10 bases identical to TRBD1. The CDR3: CASSHRDRGTGNTIYF. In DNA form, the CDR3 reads TGCGCCAGCAGCCATAGGGACAGGGGAACGGGAAACACCATATATTTT.